This T cell receptor (beta chain) was captured in a study of T cell changes during pregnancy in multiple sclerosis. This table comes from immunoSEQ multiplex PCR, and its TCRdb copy is limited to in-frame clones, with some not included. In the table there are about 50,000 clones, approximately 90% of which are singletons. V shed 4 bases and J shed 0 bases, with 15 bases lying between them. The germline V gene encodes CDR1 SGHKS and CDR2 YYEKEE (reference sequence). The CDR3 contains 16 residues. The chain links TRBV5-5 to TRBJ2-3, with D possibly matching TRBD2 (6 bases). The origin of this receptor is a female donor with multiple sclerosis, enrolled in a pregnancy study. Specimen: CD4+ T cells from peripheral blood mononuclear cells, collected after pregnancy. The CDR3 is CASSPRGATSTDTQYF. The CDR3 DNA sequence: TGTGCCAGCAGCCCTCGCGGGGCCACTAGCACAGATACGCAGTATTTT.